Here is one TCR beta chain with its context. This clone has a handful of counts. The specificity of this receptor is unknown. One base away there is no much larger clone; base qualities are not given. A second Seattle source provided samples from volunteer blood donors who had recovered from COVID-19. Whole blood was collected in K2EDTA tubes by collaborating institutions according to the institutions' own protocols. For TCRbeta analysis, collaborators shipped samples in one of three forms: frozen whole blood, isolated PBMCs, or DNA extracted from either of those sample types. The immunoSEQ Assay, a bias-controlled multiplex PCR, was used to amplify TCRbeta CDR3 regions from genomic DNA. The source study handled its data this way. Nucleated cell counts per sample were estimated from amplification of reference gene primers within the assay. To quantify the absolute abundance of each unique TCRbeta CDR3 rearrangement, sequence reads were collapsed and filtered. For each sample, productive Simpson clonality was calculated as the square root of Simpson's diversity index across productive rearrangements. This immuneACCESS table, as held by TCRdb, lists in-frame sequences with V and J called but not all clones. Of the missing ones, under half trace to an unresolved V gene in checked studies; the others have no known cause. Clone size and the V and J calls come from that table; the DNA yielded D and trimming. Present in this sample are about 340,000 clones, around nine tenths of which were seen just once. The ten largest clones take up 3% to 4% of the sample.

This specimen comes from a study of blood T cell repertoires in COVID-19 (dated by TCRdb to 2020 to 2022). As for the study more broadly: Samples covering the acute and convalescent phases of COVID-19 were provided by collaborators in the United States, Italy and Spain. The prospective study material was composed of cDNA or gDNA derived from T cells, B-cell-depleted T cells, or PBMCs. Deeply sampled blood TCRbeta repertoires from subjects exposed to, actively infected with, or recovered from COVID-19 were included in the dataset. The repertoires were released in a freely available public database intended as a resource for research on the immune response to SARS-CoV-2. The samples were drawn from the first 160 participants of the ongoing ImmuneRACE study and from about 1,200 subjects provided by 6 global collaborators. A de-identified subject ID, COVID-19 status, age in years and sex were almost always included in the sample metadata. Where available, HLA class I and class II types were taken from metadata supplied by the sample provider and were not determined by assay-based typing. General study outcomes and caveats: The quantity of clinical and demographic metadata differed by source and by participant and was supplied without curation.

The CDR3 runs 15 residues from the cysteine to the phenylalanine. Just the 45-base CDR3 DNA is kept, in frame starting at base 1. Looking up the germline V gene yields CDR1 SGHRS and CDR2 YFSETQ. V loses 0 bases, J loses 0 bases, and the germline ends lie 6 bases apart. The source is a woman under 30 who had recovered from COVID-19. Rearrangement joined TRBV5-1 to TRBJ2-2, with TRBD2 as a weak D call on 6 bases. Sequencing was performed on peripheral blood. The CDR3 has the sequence CASSLAGANTGELFF. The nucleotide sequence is TGCGCCAGCAGCTTGGCGGGAGCGAACACCGGGGAGCTGTTTTTT.